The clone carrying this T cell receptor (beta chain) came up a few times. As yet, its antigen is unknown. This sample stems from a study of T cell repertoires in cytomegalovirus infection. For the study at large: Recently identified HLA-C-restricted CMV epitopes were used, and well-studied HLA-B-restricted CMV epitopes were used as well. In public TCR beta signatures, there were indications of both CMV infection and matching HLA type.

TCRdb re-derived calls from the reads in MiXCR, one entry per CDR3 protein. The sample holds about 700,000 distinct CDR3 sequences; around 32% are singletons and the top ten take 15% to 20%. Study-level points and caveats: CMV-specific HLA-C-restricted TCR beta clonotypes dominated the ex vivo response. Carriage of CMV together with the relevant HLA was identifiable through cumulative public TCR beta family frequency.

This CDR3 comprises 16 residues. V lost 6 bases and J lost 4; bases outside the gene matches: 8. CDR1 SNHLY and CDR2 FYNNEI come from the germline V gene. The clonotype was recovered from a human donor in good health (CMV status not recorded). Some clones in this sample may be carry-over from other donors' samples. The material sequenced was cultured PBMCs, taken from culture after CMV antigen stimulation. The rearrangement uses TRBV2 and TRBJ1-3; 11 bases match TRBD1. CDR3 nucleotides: TGTGCCAGCAGAGTGGACAGGGGGCAGTCCGGAAACACCATATATTTT. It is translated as CASRVDRGQSGNTIYF.